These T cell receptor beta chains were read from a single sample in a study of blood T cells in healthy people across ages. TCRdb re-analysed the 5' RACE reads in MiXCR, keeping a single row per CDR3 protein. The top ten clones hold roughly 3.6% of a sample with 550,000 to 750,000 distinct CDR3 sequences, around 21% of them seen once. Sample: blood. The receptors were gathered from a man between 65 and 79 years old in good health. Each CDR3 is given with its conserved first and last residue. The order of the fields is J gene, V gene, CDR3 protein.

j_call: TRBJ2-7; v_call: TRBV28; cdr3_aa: CASSSRTLSGYEQYF
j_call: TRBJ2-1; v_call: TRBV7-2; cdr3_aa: CASSLAGTGLDEQFF
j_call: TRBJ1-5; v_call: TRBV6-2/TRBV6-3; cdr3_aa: CASSYSGQPQHF
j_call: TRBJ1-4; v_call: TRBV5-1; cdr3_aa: CASSLTANGKEKLFF
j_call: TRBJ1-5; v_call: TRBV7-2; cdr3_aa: CASSLDLGPQHF
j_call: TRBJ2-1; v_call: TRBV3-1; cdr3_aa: CASSQDWGSRGNEQFF
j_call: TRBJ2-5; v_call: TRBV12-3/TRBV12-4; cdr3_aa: CASSFSGRVGETQYF
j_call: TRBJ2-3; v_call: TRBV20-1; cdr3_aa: CSASAIPGQTFTDTQYF
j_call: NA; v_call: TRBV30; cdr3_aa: CAWSVGLSQETQYF
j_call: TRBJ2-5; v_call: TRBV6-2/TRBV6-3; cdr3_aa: CASIGGLSYQQYF
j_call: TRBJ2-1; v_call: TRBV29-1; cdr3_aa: CSVESGGRGGWDEQFF
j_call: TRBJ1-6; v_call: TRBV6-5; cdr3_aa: CASSSVQYNSPLHF
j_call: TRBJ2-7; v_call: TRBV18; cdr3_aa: CASSSRGGNEQYF
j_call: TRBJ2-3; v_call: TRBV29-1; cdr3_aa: CSVRTVADTQYF
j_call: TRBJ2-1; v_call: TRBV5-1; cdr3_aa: CASSYEGARFGNEQFF
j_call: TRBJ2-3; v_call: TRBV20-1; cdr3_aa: CSARSRTSTDTQYF
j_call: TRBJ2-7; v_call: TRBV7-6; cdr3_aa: CASSSSVTYEQYF
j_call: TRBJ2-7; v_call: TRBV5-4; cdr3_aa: CASSSERAGEQYF
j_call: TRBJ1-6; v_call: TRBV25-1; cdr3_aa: CASSEATIISPLHF
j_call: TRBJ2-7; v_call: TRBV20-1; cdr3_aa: CSAQGPYEQYF
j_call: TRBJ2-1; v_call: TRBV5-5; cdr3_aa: CASSLLTGGYNEQFF
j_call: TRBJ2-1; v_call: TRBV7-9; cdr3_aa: CAIDRSDRYNEQFF
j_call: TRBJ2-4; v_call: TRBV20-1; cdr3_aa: CSARVQTSGKNIQCF
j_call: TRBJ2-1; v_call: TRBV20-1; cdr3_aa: CSARTSAHNEQFF
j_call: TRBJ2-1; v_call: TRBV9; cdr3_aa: CASSVGGIGSYNEQFF
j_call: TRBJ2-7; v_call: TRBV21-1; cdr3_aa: CASSSFASSYEQYF
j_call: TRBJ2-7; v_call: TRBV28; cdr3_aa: CASSSPGGSSYEQYF
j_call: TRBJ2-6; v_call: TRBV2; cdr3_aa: CASSEGLTGANVLTF
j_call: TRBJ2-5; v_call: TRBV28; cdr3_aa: CASSLIEETQYF
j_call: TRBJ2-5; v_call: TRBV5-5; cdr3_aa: CASSFLGTSGETQYF
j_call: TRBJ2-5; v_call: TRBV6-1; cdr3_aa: CASGSGTSGRFVLQETQYF
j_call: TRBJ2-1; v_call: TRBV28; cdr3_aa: CASSLITSGPYNERFF
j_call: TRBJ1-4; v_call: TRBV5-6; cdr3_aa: CASSLARGQGSEKLFF
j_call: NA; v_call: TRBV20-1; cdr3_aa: CSAPDGLGGQFF
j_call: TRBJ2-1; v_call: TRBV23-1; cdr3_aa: CASSQSRWDRAYYNEQFF
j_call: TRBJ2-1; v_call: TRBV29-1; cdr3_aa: CSVEGTSGSTYNEQFF
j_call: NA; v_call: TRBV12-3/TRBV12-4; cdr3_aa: CASRLSGTTYEQYF
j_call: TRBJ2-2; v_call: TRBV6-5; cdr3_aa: CASSSGQGITGELFF
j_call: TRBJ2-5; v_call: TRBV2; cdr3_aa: CASSEGRALF
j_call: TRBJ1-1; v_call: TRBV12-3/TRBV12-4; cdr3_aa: CASSRTDSGTEAFF
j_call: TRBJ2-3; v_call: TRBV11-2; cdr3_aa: CASSFRGDLTDTQYF
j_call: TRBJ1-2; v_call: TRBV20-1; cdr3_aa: CSARTGNYGYTF
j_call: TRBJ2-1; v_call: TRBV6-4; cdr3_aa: CASSDDLARVNEQFF
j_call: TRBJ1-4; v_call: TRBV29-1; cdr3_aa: CSVQSGNEKLFF
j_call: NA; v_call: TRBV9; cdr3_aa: CASSVGGGSSPRNEQFF
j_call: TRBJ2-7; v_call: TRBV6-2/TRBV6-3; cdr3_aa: CASSFEPGQGFLDEQYF